A single sample is the source of the 26 T cell receptor beta chains below, sequenced in a study of blood T cell repertoires in COVID-19. Assay: immunoSEQ multiplex PCR; the TCRdb copy retains only in-frame clones and omits some. The sample holds around 70,000 clones, about four fifths seen once. The sample comprised peripheral blood. Source of these receptors: a man between 65 and 85 years old with acute or convalescent COVID-19.

The chain is built from TRBV28 and TRBJ2-5, with 10 bases fitting TRBD2. CDR1 is MDHEN and CDR2 is SYDVKM in the germline V gene. The trim removed 2 bases at V and 5 bases at J, leaving 5 bases unmatched. The CDR3 totals 15 residues. For the CDR3, the DNA is TGTGCCAGCAGTTTAGCTAGCGGGAGTGGGGAGACCCAGTACTTC. As protein: CASSLASGSGETQYF. The variable domain in full, completed from reference TRBV28 and TRBJ2-5, reads DVKVTQSSRYLVKRTGEKVFLECVQDMDHENMFWYRQDPGLGLRLIYFSYDVKMKEKGDIPEGYSVSREKKERFSLILESASTNQTSMYLCASSLASGSGETQYFGPGTRLLVL.

The chain is built from TRBV24-1 and TRBJ2-7; possible D gene TRBD2, 6 bases. The V end lost 4 bases, the J end lost 4 bases, and 7 bases lay between the germline ends. The CDR3 extends over 12 amino acids. Germline V gives CDR1 KGHDR, CDR2 SFDVKD. CDR3 amino acids: CATSERGYEQYF. CDR3 DNA: TGTGCCACCAGTGAACGGGGGTACGAGCAGTACTTC.

The V call is TRBV28, the J call TRBJ1-2, with D unresolved. CDR3 size: 15 residues. Deletions cut 3 bases from V and 2 bases from J, with 13 bases between. Germline V gene data show CDR1 as MDHEN and CDR2 as SYDVKM. The chain's CDR3 is CASSLIAGVNYGYTF. The CDR3 nucleotides read TGTGCCAGCAGTTTGATCGCCGGGGTGAACTATGGCTACACCTTC.

This rearrangement joins TRBV10-3 to TRBJ2-7; the D gene is possibly TRBD1 (6 bases). The CDR3 length is 12 residues. Trimming took 6 bases from V and 7 from J, leaving 13 bases between them. The germline V gene has CDR1 ENHRY and CDR2 SYGVKD. CDR3 sequence (DNA): TGTGCCATCAGACAGGGTAGGGAGGAGCAGTACTTC. Its translation is CAIRQGREEQYF.

The CDR3 sequence: CASSPGGGPRGETQYF. DNA of the CDR3: TGTGCCAGCTCACCGGGCGGCGGGCCCCGGGGGGAGACCCAGTACTTC. J is TRBJ2-5 and V is TRBV18, with D perhaps TRBD2 (6 bases). The CDR3 extends over 16 amino acids. Germline CDR1 reads KGHSH; CDR2 reads LQKENI. V shed 3 bases and J shed 5 bases, with 19 bases lying between them.

The CDR3 DNA sequence: TGTGCCATCAGTGAGTCGGCTAGCGTGCAAGAGACCCAGTACTTC. Its protein is CAISESASVQETQYF. The chain has TRBV10-3 and TRBJ2-5; D is perhaps TRBD2 (6 bases). The CDR3 is 15 amino acids. Germline assignment: CDR1 ENHRY and CDR2 SYGVKD. V lost 0 bases to trimming and J lost 2 bases, with 10 bases between them.

The sample holds one count of this clone. V gene TRBV19 combines with J gene TRBJ2-5; 7 bases fit TRBD2. The length of the CDR3 is 15 residues. CDR1 and CDR2 from the germline V gene are LNHDA and SQIVND (reference sequence). V shed 5 bases, J shed 6 bases, and the junction held 12 bases outside the gene matches. CDR3 sequence: CASSPWGREGKTQYF. DNA for the CDR3: TGTGCCAGTAGTCCCTGGGGCAGGGAGGGAAAGACCCAGTACTTC.

For this clone: The sample has other DNA sequences that encode this CDR3 too. The chain links TRBV15 to TRBJ1-1; 8 nucleotides agree with TRBD1. Germline loops: CDR1 LNHNV, CDR2 YYDKDF (reference sequence). The length of the CDR3 is 15 residues. V was pared by 1 base and J by 1 base, with 2 bases of the junction left unmatched. Written as DNA, the CDR3 is TGTGCCACCAGCAGAGGTGGGACAGGGAACACTGAAGCTTTCTTT. This encodes CATSRGGTGNTEAFF.

Turning to this clone: Additional DNA sequences in this sample encode the identical CDR3. The V gene is TRBV13, the J gene TRBJ2-3, with D uncertain. This CDR3 is 12 amino acids long. Deletions cut 4 bases from V and 2 bases from J, with 4 bases between. The germline V gene encodes CDR1 PRHDT and CDR2 FYEKMQ (reference sequence). CDR3 protein: CASSSSTDTQYF. As DNA, the CDR3 is TGTGCCAGCAGCTCGTCCACAGATACGCAGTATTTT.

This clone has a handful of counts. The chain recombines TRBV12-3 or TRBV12-4 with TRBJ2-7, with D maybe TRBD1 (6 bases). The CDR3 consists of 13 residues. The V end was cut by 5 bases, the J end by 4 bases, with 12 bases between. DNA for the CDR3: TGTGCCAGCAGTCCCGGGACAATTTACGAGCAGTACTTC. It is translated as CASSPGTIYEQYF.

The chain carries TRBV18 and TRBJ2-1; TRBD2 aligns across 10 bases. The germline V gene has CDR1 KGHSH and CDR2 LQKENI. Unmatched junction bases numbered 6, after V lost 3 bases and J lost 10 bases. The CDR3 length is 14 residues. Here the CDR3 reads CASSPLAGGSEQFF. CDR3 DNA sequence: TGTGCCAGCTCACCCTTAGCGGGAGGAAGCGAGCAGTTCTTC.

The V call is TRBV4-3, the J call TRBJ2-7; 7 bases agree with TRBD2. This CDR3 region has 15 residues. Germline assignment: CDR1 LGHNA and CDR2 YSLEER. The ends lost 3 bases at V and 3 bases at J; junction bases unmatched: 8. The CDR3 here is CASSQGTNWGYEQYF. The CDR3 nucleotides read TGCGCCAGCAGCCAGGGGACTAATTGGGGCTACGAGCAGTACTTC.

This chain uses TRBV19 with TRBJ1-5; D ambiguous. CDR3 length: 17 residues. Trimming shortened V by 7 bases and J by 3 bases, and 22 bases separated the two germline ends. Germline assignment: CDR1 LNHDA and CDR2 SQIVND (reference sequence). The CDR3 here is CASTPVLGRKDNQPQHF. The CDR3 region has the DNA TGTGCCAGTACCCCAGTTCTGGGGAGGAAGGACAATCAGCCCCAGCATTTT.

CDR3 loop: CASIWREDNTSSYEQYF. The CDR3, as DNA: TGTGCCAGTATATGGCGGGAGGACAATACAAGCTCCTACGAGCAGTACTTC. The V and J genes are TRBV19 and TRBJ2-7; 8 bases are a match to TRBD2. The CDR3 has 17 amino acids. The V gene's germline CDR1 is LNHDA and CDR2 SQIVND (reference sequence). The V segment lost 7 bases and the J segment 0 bases; nucleotides outside the gene matches: 14.

This clone was detected many times. At the DNA level, this CDR3 is encoded by other sequences in the same sample as well. This sequence joins TRBV5-1 and TRBJ2-1; D possibly corresponds to TRBD2 (5 bases). Trimming took 0 bases from V and 0 from J, leaving 7 bases between them. Looked up from germline, CDR1 is SGHRS and CDR2 is YFSETQ. This CDR3 contains 15 residues. The CDR3 here is CASSLDGSSYNEQFF. The CDR3 DNA is TGCGCCAGCAGCTTGGATGGGAGCTCCTACAATGAGCAGTTCTTC.

The sample holds many counts of this clone. The chain combines TRBV2 with TRBJ2-7; D may be TRBD1 (5 bases). CDR3 length equals 12 residues. The germline V and J ends were trimmed by 7 bases and 6 bases, with 13 bases remaining between them. Germline lookup yields CDR1 SNHLY and CDR2 FYNNEI. CDR3 residues: CASMVGQGEQYF. In nucleotides, the CDR3 is TGTGCCAGCATGGTCGGGCAGGGCGAGCAGTACTTC.

The rearrangement uses TRBV5-8 and TRBJ2-3; no reliable D call. V gave up 1 base and J gave up 3 bases, with 15 bases separating them. Germline V gene lookup returns CDR1 SGHTS and CDR2 YDEGEE. The CDR3 runs to 16 residues. This CDR3 reads CASSLRRPTGTDTQYF. The CDR3 coding sequence is TGTGCCAGCAGCTTGAGGCGGCCTACCGGTACAGATACGCAGTATTTT.

This clone was recorded only once. Compared with germline, one end of the junction differs, possibly owing to a read error. The chain carries TRBV2 and TRBJ2-7; TRBD1 matches at 9 bases. Germline V lookup: CDR1 SNHLY, CDR2 FYNNEI. This CDR3 has 13 residues. In nucleotides, the CDR3 is TGTGCCAGCAGTTCATTGGGACAGGGCGAACCTGACTTC. Protein: CASSSLGQGEPDF.

The V and J genes are TRBV9 and TRBJ2-7; tentative D call: TRBD1 (6 bases). The CDR3 runs 14 residues. Between the trimmed V and J ends, which lost 3 bases and 2 bases, there was a span of 12 bases. CDR1 and CDR2 (germline): SGDLS, YYNGEE. This CDR3 reads CASSAQGRTYEQYF. CDR3 nucleotides: TGTGCCAGCAGCGCCCAGGGGCGGACCTACGAGCAGTACTTC.

The chain has TRBV9 and TRBJ2-1; 9 bases match TRBD2. The germline V gene has CDR1 SGDLS and CDR2 YYNGEE. The CDR3 is made up of 19 amino acids. V lost 0 bases, J lost 7 bases, and 17 bases stayed unmatched. Here the CDR3 DNA reads TGTGCCAGCAGCGTAGCTACTGGGGGGATTAGCGGGAGTGCGAATGAGCAGTTCTTC. It encodes CASSVATGGISGSANEQFF.

This rearrangement joins TRBV7-9 to TRBJ2-1; 13 bases match TRBD2. The junction had 4 bases not matched to a gene; V was cut back by 4 bases and J by 10 bases. The CDR3 consists of 14 residues. From germline, CDR1 is SEHNR and CDR2 FQNEAQ (reference sequence). CDR3 sequence reads: CASSSPGLAGEQFF. CDR3 in DNA: TGTGCCAGCAGCTCCCCGGGACTAGCGGGGGAGCAGTTCTTC.

This clone was observed once. The gene calls are TRBV18 and TRBJ1-1, with D tentatively TRBD1 (5 bases). V gave up 3 bases and J gave up 3 bases, with 14 bases separating them. CDR3 length: 15 amino acids. The germline V gene has CDR1 KGHSH and CDR2 LQKENI. The CDR3: CASSPQQDLYTEAFF. CDR3 DNA: TGTGCCAGCTCACCCCAACAGGACCTCTACACTGAAGCTTTCTTT.

The gene calls are TRBV10-3 and TRBJ2-3; D is uncertain. CDR3 size: 14 residues. Germline loops: CDR1 ENHRY, CDR2 SYGVKD. V lost 3 bases and J 5 bases, leaving 12 bases between the germline ends. The CDR3 here is CAISDDGTGDTQYF. For the CDR3, the DNA is TGTGCCATCAGTGATGACGGAACGGGAGATACGCAGTATTTT.

V and J are TRBV12-1 and TRBJ1-3; the D call TRBD1 from the table was never checked on the DNA. TRBV12-1 is a recognized pseudogene. The CDR3 length is 15 residues. The CDR3 coding sequence is TGTGCCAGCAGCCCGGGACAGGACTCTGGAAACACCATATATTTT. It is translated as CASSPGQDSGNTIYF.

The genes are TRBV7-2 and TRBJ2-7, with TRBD1 matching 7 bases. Trimming took 2 bases from V and 2 from J; bases not matched to a gene: 15. The CDR3 runs 18 residues. Germline CDR1 is SGHTA and CDR2 is FQGNSA. The CDR3 nucleotides are TGTGCCAGCAGCTTATTATCGGTAGGGGGCGGGTCTACCTACGAGCAGTACTTC. It encodes CASSLLSVGGGSTYEQYF.

This clone was recorded a few times. This chain joins TRBV10-3 and TRBJ1-6; D may be TRBD1 (6 bases). Germline V CDR1 and CDR2: ENHRY, SYGVKD. This CDR3 is 14 amino acids long. V lost 10 bases, J lost 5 bases, and 15 bases lay in between. CDR3 region: CATKTGQNNSPLHF. The CDR3 coding sequence is TGTGCCACTAAGACGGGACAAAATAATTCACCCCTCCACTTT.